Below, 31 T cell receptor beta chains from the same sample are listed, as sequenced in a study of T cell responses to AZD1222 COVID-19 vaccine. Assay: immunoSEQ multiplex PCR; the TCRdb copy retains only in-frame clones and omits some. The sample has 95,000 to 150,000 clones, around 86% seen once; the top ten hold 7% to 8%. This specimen was peripheral blood, taken on day 0 of AZD1222 vaccination. The source of these receptors is an adult in good health.

As DNA, the CDR3 is TGTGCCAGCAGTCCCGGACAGGGTTGGGAGCAGTACTTC. Encoded protein: CASSPGQGWEQYF. V usage is TRBV6-2 or TRBV6-3 and J usage is TRBJ2-7; 8 nucleotides line up with TRBD1. CDR1 MNHEY and CDR2 SVGEGT come from the germline V gene. This CDR3 is built from 13 residues. V trimming: 5 bases; J trimming: 7 bases; junction bases outside the gene matches: 7.

The CDR3 sequence: CATSRVGTKVLMKGLFF. The CDR3 nucleotides are TGTGCCACCAGCAGAGTGGGGACAAAAGTCTTAATGAAAGGGCTGTTTTTT. The rearrangement links TRBV15 to TRBJ1-4; tentatively, D is TRBD1 (6 bases). There are 17 residues in the CDR3. Germline V CDR1 and CDR2: LNHNV, YYDKDF (reference sequence). Trimming took 1 base from V and 14 from J, leaving 26 bases between them.

The CDR3 reads CASSINNGYSNQPQHF. The CDR3 nucleotides are TGTGCCAGTAGTATTAATAACGGGTATAGCAATCAGCCCCAGCATTTT. V usage is TRBV19 and J usage is TRBJ1-5; unclear D gene. Per germline, CDR1 LNHDA and CDR2 SQIVND (reference sequence). The V gene lost 3 bases and the J gene lost 0 bases, with 12 bases spanning the gap. This CDR3 is built from 16 residues. Full variable domain (rest looked up from reference TRBV19 and TRBJ1-5): DGGITQSPKYLFRKEGQNVTLSCEQNLNHDAMYWYRQDPGQGLRLIYYSQIVNDFQKGDIAEGYSVSREKKESFPLTVTSAQKNPTAFYLCASSINNGYSNQPQHFGDGTRLSIL.

The rearrangement joins TRBV10-3 to TRBJ1-6, with D maybe TRBD1 (6 bases). The CDR3 is 17 residues long. Germline-derived CDR1 and CDR2 are ENHRY and SYGVKD. The V end was cut by 2 bases, the J end by 9 bases, with 20 bases between. The DNA of the CDR3 is TGTGCCATCAGTGAGACTTTACAGGGTATTAACAGTTCACCCCTCCACTTT. This encodes CAISETLQGINSSPLHF.

V and J are TRBV19 and TRBJ2-7, with D perhaps TRBD2 (5 bases). This CDR3 region has 13 residues. In germline, CDR1 is LNHDA, CDR2 SQIVND (reference sequence). The V end was cut by 1 base, the J end by 3 bases, with 7 bases between. The CDR3: CASSIGTGYEQYF. CDR3 bases: TGTGCCAGTAGTATAGGGACTGGCTACGAGCAGTACTTC.

This chain joins TRBV28 and TRBJ1-2; D uncertain. V lost 6 bases to trimming and J lost 1 base, with 15 bases between them. This CDR3 is 15 amino acids long. From germline, CDR1 is MDHEN and CDR2 SYDVKM. The CDR3 DNA is TGTGCCAGCAGCCCTACCCAGTTAATTAACTATGGCTACACCTTC. Translation gives CASSPTQLINYGYTF.

The genes are TRBV11-2 and TRBJ1-1; D is possibly TRBD1 (6 bases). Germline V CDR1 and CDR2: SGHAT, FQNNGV. The germline V and J ends were trimmed by 4 bases and 3 bases, with 15 bases remaining between them. The CDR3 spans 15 residues. CDR3 coding DNA: TGTGCCAGCAGCTCCCCTCCGGGGGCGGACACTGAAGCTTTCTTT. Its translation is CASSSPPGADTEAFF. Using reference TRBV11-2 and TRBJ1-1 for the parts outside the CDR3, the full variable domain is EAGVAQSPRYKIIEKRQSVAFWCNPISGHATLYWYQQILGQGPKLLIQFQNNGVVDDSQLPKDRFSAERLKGVDSTLKIQPAKLEDSAVYLCASSSPPGADTEAFFGQGTRLTVV.

CDR3 DNA sequence: TGTGCCAGTAGACCACAGGGGGCTCAGCCCCAGCATTTT. Protein sequence: CASRPQGAQPQHF. This chain connects TRBV19 to TRBJ1-5, with 9 bases identical to TRBD1. Germline CDR1 LNHDA, CDR2 SQIVND (reference sequence). J was trimmed by 6 bases and V by 6 bases; bases with no gene match: 3. There are 13 residues in the CDR3.

This clone has just one count. The chain recombines TRBV5-1 with TRBJ2-7, with unresolved D. V lost 0 bases and J lost 6, with 13 bases in between. The germline V gene encodes CDR1 SGHRS and CDR2 YFSETQ. The CDR3 is made up of 14 amino acids. In nucleotides, the CDR3 is TGCGCCAGCAGCTTGGTTAACGACGGCTCCGAGCAGTACTTC. Amino acids: CASSLVNDGSEQYF.

The chain joins TRBV30 to TRBJ2-7; TRBD2 matches 8 bases. Germline V gene sequence: CDR1 GTSNPN, CDR2 SVGIG (reference sequence). The CDR3 is 11 residues long. The V segment lost 4 bases and the J segment 10 bases; nucleotides outside the gene matches: 6. In nucleotides, the CDR3 is TGTGCCTGGACTAGCGGGCTGGCCCAGTACTTC. It is translated as CAWTSGLAQYF.

The J gene is TRBJ2-1, the V gene TRBV30; D is uncertain. CDR1 is GTSNPN, CDR2 SVGIG, per germline (reference sequence). The CDR3 runs to 12 residues. V was trimmed by 0 bases and J by 10 bases, leaving 10 bases between them. This CDR3 reads CAWSVRVREQFF. Here the CDR3 DNA reads TGTGCCTGGAGTGTAAGGGTCCGGGAGCAGTTCTTC.

V is TRBV7-2 and J is TRBJ2-2; a weak D match, TRBD1 (5 bases). CDR1 and CDR2 (germline): SGHTA, FQGNSA. The CDR3 length is 16 residues. V dropped 2 bases and J dropped 3 bases, with 13 bases sitting between them. CDR3 in DNA: TGTGCCAGCAGCTTACCGCAGGGCCGACACACCGGGGAGCTGTTTTTT. Its protein is CASSLPQGRHTGELFF.

This chain joins TRBV28 and TRBJ2-7, with D perhaps given as TRBD1 or TRBD2 (5 bases each). Trimming took off 8 bases at V and 4 bases at J, with 15 bases between the two ends. The CDR3 is 13 residues long. The germline CDR1 and CDR2 sequences are MDHEN and SYDVKM. The CDR3, as DNA: TGTGCCAGCCTGGGCCCTGGGGGTTACGAGCAGTACTTC. This encodes CASLGPGGYEQYF.

The CDR3 DNA follows: TGCGCCAGCAGCCAACGGGACACCCGCTACACCTACGAGCAGTACTTC. Translating gives CASSQRDTRYTYEQYF. The chain is built from TRBV4-1 and TRBJ2-7; maybe TRBD1 (6 bases). The length of the CDR3 is 16 residues. V lost 2 bases and J lost 2, with 16 bases in between. Germline V gene sequence: CDR1 MGHRA, CDR2 YSYEKL.

This chain joins TRBV28 and TRBJ2-2; 7 bases map to TRBD1. CDR3 length: 13 amino acids. The V gene end was trimmed by 6 bases and the J gene end by 6 bases; junction bases not matched to a gene: 4. The germline gives CDR1 MDHEN, CDR2 SYDVKM. DNA of the CDR3: TGTGCCAGCAGCCTCGACAGGGCCGGGGAGCTGTTTTTT. Translating gives CASSLDRAGELFF.

A few counts support this clone. The chain recombines TRBV18 with TRBJ2-7; D call uncertain. CDR3 length equals 11 residues. CDR1 is KGHSH, CDR2 LQKENI, per germline. V was trimmed by 6 bases and J by 6 bases, leaving 9 bases between them. CDR3 in amino acids: CASSAAGEQYF. The CDR3 bases are TGTGCCAGCTCGGCGGCCGGCGAGCAGTACTTC.

This chain joins TRBV28 and TRBJ1-6; 10 bases agree with TRBD1. The V and J ends lost 6 bases and 9 bases, in that order; junction bases with no gene match: 5. Germline lookup yields CDR1 MDHEN and CDR2 SYDVKM. The CDR3 is made up of 14 amino acids. CDR3 in amino acids: CASRQDRGPSPLHF. The CDR3 DNA sequence: TGTGCCAGCAGACAAGACAGGGGGCCTTCACCCCTCCACTTT.

V gene TRBV11-2 combines with J gene TRBJ2-7; tentatively, D is TRBD2 (8 bases). V was shortened by 5 bases and J by 0 bases, with 20 bases between the two germline ends. Germline V CDR1 and CDR2: SGHAT, FQNNGV. The CDR3 covers 17 residues. The CDR3 DNA reads TGTGCCAGCAGCCCCATCGGGAGGGCAGGGGGCTCCTACGAGCAGTACTTC. Residues: CASSPIGRAGGSYEQYF.

The chain combines TRBV7-2 with TRBJ1-3, with 7 positions matching TRBD1. There are 14 residues in the CDR3. Trimming removed 3 bases from V and 2 bases from J; junction bases left unmatched: 1. CDR1 and CDR2 (germline): SGHTA, FQGNSA. As DNA, the CDR3 is TGTGCCAGCAGCTTGCAGGGGGCTGGAAACACCATATATTTT. Translation gives CASSLQGAGNTIYF.

Written as DNA, the CDR3 is TGCACCAGCAGCCCGGACCCTGGGGCCAACGTCCTGACTTTC. Its protein product is CTSSPDPGANVLTF. J is TRBJ2-6 and V is TRBV1. TRBV1 is a pseudogene. This CDR3 is built from 14 residues.

The chain uses TRBV11-2 and TRBJ1-2, with 8 bases fitting TRBD1. The germline V gene has CDR1 SGHAT and CDR2 FQNNGV. The V segment lost 4 bases and the J segment 4 bases; nucleotides outside the gene matches: 2. The CDR3 totals 13 residues. CDR3 in amino acids: CASSSTGGYGYTF. The CDR3 nucleotides are TGTGCCAGCAGCTCAACAGGGGGCTATGGCTACACCTTC.

J is TRBJ1-1 and V is TRBV12-3 or TRBV12-4; D call uncertain. The V end lost 6 bases, the J end lost 1 base, and 6 bases lay between the germline ends. This CDR3 has 12 amino acids. The CDR3 DNA follows: TGTGCCAGCAGACCAGCGAACACTGAAGCTTTCTTT. Its protein product is CASRPANTEAFF.

The chain carries TRBV30 and TRBJ2-7; maybe TRBD2 (6 bases). The CDR3 covers 14 residues. The germline gives CDR1 GTSNPN, CDR2 SVGIG (reference sequence). V dropped 0 bases and J dropped 1 base, with 10 bases sitting between them. The CDR3 loop is CAWSVGGTSYEQYF. CDR3 in DNA: TGTGCCTGGAGTGTGGGCGGGACGTCCTACGAGCAGTACTTC.

The chain links TRBV6-5 to TRBJ1-5; possible D gene TRBD1, 6 bases. Between the trimmed V and J ends, which lost 7 bases and 4 bases, there was a span of 14 bases. Germline V gives CDR1 MNHEY, CDR2 SVGAGI. The CDR3 spans 14 residues. CDR3 coding DNA: TGTGCCAGCAATACAGGGACTTTGAATCAGCCCCAGCATTTT. Its translation: CASNTGTLNQPQHF.

The gene calls are TRBV6-5 and TRBJ1-4; D is possibly TRBD1 (5 bases). With 5 bases removed from V and 8 bases from J, the gap between germline ends came to 18 bases. CDR3 size: 15 residues. The V gene's germline CDR1 is MNHEY and CDR2 SVGAGI. In nucleotides, the CDR3 is TGTGCCAGCAGTCGTCCCCCGGGACTCAGGGAAAAACTGTTTTTT. Translation: CASSRPPGLREKLFF.

This clone was picked up a small number of times. The chain has TRBV28 and TRBJ2-1, with D possibly being TRBD2 (7 bases). Germline CDR1 and CDR2: MDHEN and SYDVKM. This CDR3 is 14 amino acids long. V lost 6 bases to trimming and J lost 7 bases, with 16 bases between them. The chain's CDR3 is CASSSGGGRNEQFF. Written as DNA, the CDR3 is TGTGCCAGCAGCTCGGGCGGGGGCAGGAATGAGCAGTTCTTC.

V gene TRBV20-1 combines with J gene TRBJ1-4; no clear D. V was clipped by 3 bases and J by 7 bases, with 12 bases between them. Germline CDR1 and CDR2: DFQATT and SNEGSKA (reference sequence). This CDR3 region has 13 residues. The CDR3 nucleotides are TGCAGTGCTAGTTTACAGCCGGGTGAAAAACTGTTTTTT. Its protein is CSASLQPGEKLFF.

The gene calls are TRBV6-2 or TRBV6-3 and TRBJ1-6; tentative D call: TRBD1 (6 bases). Germline V lookup: CDR1 MNHEY, CDR2 SVGEGT. Trimming took 2 bases from V and 8 from J, leaving 10 bases between them. This CDR3 spans 14 amino acids. The CDR3 region has the DNA TGTGCCAGCAGTTACCGCAGGGGTGATTCACCCCTCCACTTT. This gives the protein CASSYRRGDSPLHF.

The chain recombines TRBV7-9 with TRBJ1-2, with TRBD1 matching over 10 bases. The CDR3 length is 16 residues. Per germline, CDR1 SEHNR and CDR2 FQNEAQ (reference sequence). V lost 4 bases to trimming and J lost 1 base; unmatched junction nucleotides: 6. The CDR3 loop is CASSSPTGGNNYGYTF. CDR3 nucleotide sequence: TGTGCCAGCAGCTCCCCGACAGGGGGCAATAACTATGGCTACACCTTC.

This chain joins TRBV6-5 and TRBJ2-7; TRBD2 might be the D (6 bases). CDR3 length: 14 amino acids. Trimming took off 5 bases at V and 5 bases at J, with 16 bases between the two ends. In germline, CDR1 is MNHEY, CDR2 SVGAGI. In DNA, the CDR3 is TGTGCCAGCAGTCGGGAGCGGTTTTTCCACGAGCAGTACTTC. Its translation: CASSRERFFHEQYF.

This clone was detected once. The rearrangement uses TRBV5-8 and TRBJ2-7, with 8 bases matching TRBD1. V shed 3 bases, J shed 7 bases, and the junction held 6 bases outside the gene matches. Germline loops: CDR1 SGHTS, CDR2 YDEGEE. The CDR3 has 13 residues. The CDR3: CASSSQGALEQYF. Written as DNA, the CDR3 is TGTGCCAGCAGCTCTCAGGGGGCTTTGGAGCAGTACTTC.